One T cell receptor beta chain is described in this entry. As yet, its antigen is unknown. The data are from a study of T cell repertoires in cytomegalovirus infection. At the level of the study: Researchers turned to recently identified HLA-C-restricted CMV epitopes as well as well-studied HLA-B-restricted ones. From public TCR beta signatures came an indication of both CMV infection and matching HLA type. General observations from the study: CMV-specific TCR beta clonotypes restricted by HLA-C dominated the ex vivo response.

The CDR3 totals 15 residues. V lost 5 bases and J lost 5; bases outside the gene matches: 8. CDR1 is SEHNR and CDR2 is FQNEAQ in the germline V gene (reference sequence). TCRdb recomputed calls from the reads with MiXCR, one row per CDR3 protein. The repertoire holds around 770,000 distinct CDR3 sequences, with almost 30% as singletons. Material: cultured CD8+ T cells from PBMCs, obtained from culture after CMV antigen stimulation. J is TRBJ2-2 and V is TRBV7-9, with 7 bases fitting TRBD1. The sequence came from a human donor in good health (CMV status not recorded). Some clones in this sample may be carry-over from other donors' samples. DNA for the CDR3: TGTGCCAGCAGCCACATGGGACAGATTACCGGGGAGCTGTTTTTT. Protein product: CASSHMGQITGELFF. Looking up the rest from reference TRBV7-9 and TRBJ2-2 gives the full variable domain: DTGVSQNPRHKITKRGQNVTFRCDPISEHNRLYWYRQTLGQGPEFLTYFQNEAQLEKSRLLSDRFSAERPKGSFSTLEIQRTEQGDSAMYLCASSHMGQITGELFFGEGSRLTVL.